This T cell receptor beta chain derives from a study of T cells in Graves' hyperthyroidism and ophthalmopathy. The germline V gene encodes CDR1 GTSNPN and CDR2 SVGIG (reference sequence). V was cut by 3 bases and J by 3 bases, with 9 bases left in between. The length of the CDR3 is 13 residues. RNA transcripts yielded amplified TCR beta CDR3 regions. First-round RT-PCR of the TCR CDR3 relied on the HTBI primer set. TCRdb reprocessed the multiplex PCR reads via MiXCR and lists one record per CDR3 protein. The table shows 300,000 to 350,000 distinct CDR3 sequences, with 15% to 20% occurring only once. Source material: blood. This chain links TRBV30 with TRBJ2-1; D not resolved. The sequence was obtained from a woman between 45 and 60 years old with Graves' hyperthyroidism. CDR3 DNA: TGTGCCTGGAGAACGCAGATCTACAATGAGCAGTTCTTC. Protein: CAWRTQIYNEQFF. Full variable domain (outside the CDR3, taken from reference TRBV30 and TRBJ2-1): SQTIHQWPATLVQPVGSPLSLECTVEGTSNPNLYWYRQAAGRGLQLLFYSVGIGQISSEVPQNLSASRPQDRQFILSSKKLLLSDSGFYLCAWRTQIYNEQFFGPGTRLTVL.